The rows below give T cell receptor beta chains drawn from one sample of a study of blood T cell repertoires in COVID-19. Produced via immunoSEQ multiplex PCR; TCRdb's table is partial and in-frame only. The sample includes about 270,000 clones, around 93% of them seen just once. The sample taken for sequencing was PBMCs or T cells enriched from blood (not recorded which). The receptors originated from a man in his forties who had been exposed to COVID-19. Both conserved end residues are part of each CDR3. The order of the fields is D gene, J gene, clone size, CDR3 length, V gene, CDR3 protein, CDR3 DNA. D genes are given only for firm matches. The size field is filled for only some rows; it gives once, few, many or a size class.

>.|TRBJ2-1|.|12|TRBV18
CASSPPGANRFF
TGTGCCAGCTCACCACCAGGAGCAAATCGGTTCTTC
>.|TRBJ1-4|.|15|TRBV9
CASSPRDRLGEKLFF
TGTGCCAGCAGCCCGCGGGACCGGTTGGGTGAAAAACTGTTTTTT
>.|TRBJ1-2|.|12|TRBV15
CATSSSGYGYTF
TGTGCCACCAGCAGTAGCGGTTATGGCTACACCTTC
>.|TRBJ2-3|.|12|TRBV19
CASSPPSDTQYF
TGTGCCAGTAGTCCTCCGTCTGATACGCAGTATTTT
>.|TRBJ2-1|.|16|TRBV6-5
CASSYTTLRSGNEQFF
TGTGCCAGCAGTTATACAACCTTGAGGTCTGGGAATGAGCAGTTCTTC
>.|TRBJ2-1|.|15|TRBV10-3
CAISESQGSYNEQFF
TGTGCCATCAGTGAGTCTCAGGGCTCCTACAATGAGCAGTTCTTC
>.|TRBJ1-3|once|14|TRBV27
CASSLASSGNTIYF
TGTGCCAGCAGTTTAGCGAGCTCTGGAAACACCATATATTTT
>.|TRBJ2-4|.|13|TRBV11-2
CASSLALGNIQYF
TGTGCCAGCAGCTTAGCCCTCGGAAACATTCAGTACTTC
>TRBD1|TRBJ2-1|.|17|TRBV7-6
CASSLGTGGWADNEQFF
TGTGCCAGCAGCTTGGGGACAGGGGGCTGGGCTGACAATGAGCAGTTCTTC
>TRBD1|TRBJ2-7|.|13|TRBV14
CASSQGQGYEQYF
TGTGCCAGCAGCCAGGGACAGGGTTACGAGCAGTACTTC
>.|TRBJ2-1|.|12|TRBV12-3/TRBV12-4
CASSPQGIEQFF
TGTGCCAGCAGTCCACAGGGAATTGAGCAGTTCTTC
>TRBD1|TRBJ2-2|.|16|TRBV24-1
CATSDQGQGPTGELFF
TGTGCCACCAGTGACCAAGGACAGGGGCCCACCGGGGAGCTGTTTTTT
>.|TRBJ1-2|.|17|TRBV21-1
CASSNYGGSGANYGYTF
TGTGCCAGCAGCAATTATGGGGGATCGGGAGCTAACTATGGCTACACCTTC
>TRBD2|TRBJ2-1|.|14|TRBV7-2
CASSASGILNEQFF
TGTGCCAGCAGCGCTAGCGGGATTTTAAATGAGCAGTTCTTC
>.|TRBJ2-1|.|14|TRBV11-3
CASRRREIYNEQFF
TGTGCCAGCAGACGGAGGGAAATCTACAATGAGCAGTTCTTC
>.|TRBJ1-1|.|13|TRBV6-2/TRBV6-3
CASSRQENTEAFF
TGTGCCAGCAGTAGACAGGAGAACACTGAAGCTTTCTTT
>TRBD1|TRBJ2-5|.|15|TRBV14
CASSPRETGVETQYF
TGTGCCAGCAGCCCCAGAGAGACAGGGGTAGAGACCCAGTACTTC
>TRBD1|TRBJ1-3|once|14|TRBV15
CATSRARGLDTIYF
TGTGCCACCAGCAGAGCCAGGGGGCTAGACACCATATATTTT
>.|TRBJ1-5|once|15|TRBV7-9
CASSLGAGTNQPQHF
TGTGCCAGCAGCTTAGGGGCGGGCACCAATCAGCCCCAGCATTTT
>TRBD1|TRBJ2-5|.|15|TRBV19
CASESSGGPQETQYF
TGTGCCAGTGAGTCTTCAGGGGGCCCCCAGGAGACCCAGTACTTC
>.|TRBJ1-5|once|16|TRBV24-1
CATSDPGKGGNQPQHF
TGTGCCACCAGTGACCCTGGTAAGGGGGGCAATCAGCCCCAGCATTTT
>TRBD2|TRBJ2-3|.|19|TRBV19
CASSIRGLAGGSSTDTQYF
TGTGCCAGTAGTATCCGAGGACTAGCGGGAGGCTCTAGCACAGATACGCAGTATTTT
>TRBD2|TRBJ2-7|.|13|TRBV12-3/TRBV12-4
CSTRTSGSYEQYF
TGTTCAACTCGGACTAGCGGGAGTTACGAGCAGTACTTC
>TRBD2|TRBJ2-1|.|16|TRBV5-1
CASSASGSGSWNEQFF
TGCGCCAGCAGCGCAAGTGGTAGCGGGAGTTGGAATGAGCAGTTCTTC
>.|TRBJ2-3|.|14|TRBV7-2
CASSLLVGTDTQYF
TGTGCCAGCAGCTTGCTAGTGGGCACAGATACGCAGTATTTT
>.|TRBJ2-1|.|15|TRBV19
CASRVVGISYNEQFF
TGTGCCAGTAGGGTGGTCGGGATTTCCTACAATGAGCAGTTCTTC
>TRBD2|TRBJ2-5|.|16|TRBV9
CASSVGSSGARETQYF
TGTGCCAGCAGCGTAGGGTCTAGCGGGGCAAGGGAGACCCAGTACTTC
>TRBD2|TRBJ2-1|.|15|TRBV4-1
CASSQLAGQYNEQFF
TGCGCCAGCAGCCAACTAGCGGGACAATACAATGAGCAGTTCTTC
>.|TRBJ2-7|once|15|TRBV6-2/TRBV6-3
CASSSTTQGPYEQYF
TGTGCCAGCAGCTCGACCACCCAGGGCCCCTACGAGCAGTACTTC
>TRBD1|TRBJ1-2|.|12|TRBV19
CATSDRVYGYTF
TGTGCCACATCGGACAGGGTATATGGCTACACCTTC
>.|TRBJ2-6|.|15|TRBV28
CASSLYFSGANVLTF
TGTGCCAGCAGTTTGTACTTCTCTGGGGCCAACGTCCTGACTTTC
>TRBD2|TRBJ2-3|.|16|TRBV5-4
CASTDWTSGITDTQYF
TGTGCCAGCACCGACTGGACTAGCGGAATCACAGATACGCAGTATTTT
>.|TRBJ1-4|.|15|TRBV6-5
CASSYVSRGDEKLFF
TGTGCCAGCAGTTACGTAAGCAGGGGTGATGAAAAACTGTTTTTT
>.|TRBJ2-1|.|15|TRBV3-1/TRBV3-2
CASSQDLREKNEQFF
TGTGCCAGCAGCCAAGATCTGAGGGAGAAGAATGAGCAGTTCTTC
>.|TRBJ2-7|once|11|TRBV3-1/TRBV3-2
CASSYRDEQYF
TGTGCCAGCAGCTATCGGGACGAGCAGTACTTC
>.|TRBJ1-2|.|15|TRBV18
CASSPRLAGDYGYTF
TGTGCCAGCTCACCACGCCTTGCAGGGGACTATGGCTACACCTTC
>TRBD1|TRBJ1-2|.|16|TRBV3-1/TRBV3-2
CASSQDQGELDYGYTF
TGTGCCAGCAGCCAAGATCAGGGGGAATTGGACTATGGCTACACCTTC
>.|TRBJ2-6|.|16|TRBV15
CATSRDQASGANVLTF
TGTGCCACCAGCAGAGACCAGGCTTCTGGGGCCAACGTCCTGACTTTC
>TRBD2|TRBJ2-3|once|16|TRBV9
CASSVGVAGNTDTQYF
TGTGCCAGCAGCGTAGGGGTAGCGGGAAACACAGATACGCAGTATTTT
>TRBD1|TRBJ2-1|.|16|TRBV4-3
CASSPEGAELYNEQFF
TGCGCCAGCAGCCCCGAGGGGGCAGAGCTCTACAATGAGCAGTTCTTC
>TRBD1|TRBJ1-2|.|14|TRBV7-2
CASSPSRGTDGYTF
TGTGCCAGCAGCCCCTCAAGAGGGACAGATGGCTACACCTTC
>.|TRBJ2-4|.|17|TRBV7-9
CASSSSRGGVAKNIQYF
TGTGCCAGCAGCTCCAGCAGGGGTGGTGTAGCCAAAAACATTCAGTACTTC
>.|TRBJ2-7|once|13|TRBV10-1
CASSPGTFYEQYF
TGCGCCAGCAGCCCCGGGACATTCTACGAGCAGTACTTC
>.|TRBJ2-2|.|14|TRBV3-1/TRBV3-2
CASSQGSGTGELFF
TGTGCCAGCAGCCAAGGGTCCGGTACCGGGGAGCTGTTTTTT
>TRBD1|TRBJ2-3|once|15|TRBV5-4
CASSLGGQGSDTQYF
TGTGCCAGCAGTTTGGGGGGACAGGGGTCAGATACGCAGTATTTT